Below, 15 T cell receptor beta chains from the same sample are listed, as sequenced in a study of cytomegalovirus exposure and HLA in healthy donors. It was with 60 Vbeta and 13 Jbeta primers that the PCR ran. The table came from immunoSEQ multiplex PCR; TCRdb's copy has only in-frame clones and leaves some out. The sample includes approximately 110,000 clones, approximately 80% of them seen just once. Sequencing was done on a sample of PBMCs. These receptors were obtained from a man in his forties in good health and CMV-seronegative.

This chain joins TRBV18 and TRBJ2-7, with a weak D call TRBD1 (5 bases). V was clipped by 2 bases and J by 3 bases, with 8 bases between them. Germline V lookup: CDR1 KGHSH, CDR2 LQKENI. CDR3 length: 13 amino acids. The CDR3 loop reads CASSPVDNYEQYF. The CDR3 DNA reads TGTGCCAGCTCACCAGTGGACAACTACGAGCAGTACTTC.

In its sample, this clone was seen a few times. The chain carries TRBV7-6 and TRBJ2-5; D gene uncertain. V lost 1 base, J lost 4 bases, and 10 bases lay in between. The germline V gene has CDR1 SGHVS and CDR2 FNYEAQ. The CDR3 contains 14 residues. CDR3 bases: TGTGCCAGCAGCTTAGGCCCCTTCGGAGAGACCCAGTACTTC. The encoded protein is CASSLGPFGETQYF.

V is TRBV7-2 and J is TRBJ2-1; D is ambiguous. V lost 1 base and J 7 bases, leaving 8 bases between the germline ends. The V gene's germline CDR1 is SGHTA and CDR2 FQGNSA. The CDR3 runs to 13 residues. CDR3 region: CASSLGRHNEQFF. CDR3 sequence (DNA): TGTGCCAGCAGCTTAGGGCGGCATAATGAGCAGTTCTTC.

This sequence joins TRBV6-5 and TRBJ1-4; D is ambiguous. V was trimmed by 8 bases and J by 11 bases, leaving 21 bases between them. Germline-derived CDR1 and CDR2 are MNHEY and SVGAGI. This CDR3 spans 14 amino acids. DNA for the CDR3: TGTGCCAGCGGTGATTCATCTAGGAGAAGGAAACTGTTTTTT. Amino acids: CASGDSSRRRKLFF.

This chain links TRBV7-2 with TRBJ1-1; D not resolved. The V end lost 5 bases, the J end lost 1 base, and 8 bases lay between the germline ends. The germline CDR1 and CDR2 sequences are SGHTA and FQGNSA. This CDR3 is built from 13 residues. The CDR3 DNA is TGTGCCAGCAGCCACCCTAGGAACACTGAAGCTTTCTTT. This gives the protein CASSHPRNTEAFF.

The chain is built from TRBV10-3 and TRBJ2-1; D call uncertain. Germline V gene lookup returns CDR1 ENHRY and CDR2 SYGVKD. CDR3 size: 13 residues. The ends were cut back, 0 bases at V and 6 bases at J, with 6 bases in the middle. Here the CDR3 DNA reads TGTGCCATCAGTGAGTCTCTCGGCAATGAGCAGTTCTTC. It yields the protein CAISESLGNEQFF.

A single count supports this clone. The V and J genes are TRBV14 and TRBJ1-1, with 8 bases aligning to TRBD1. V lost 3 bases and J lost 0; bases outside the gene matches: 6. This CDR3 region has 16 residues. CDR1 is SGHDN, CDR2 FVKESK, per germline. CDR3 bases: TGTGCCAGCAGCCAGAACAGGGGGACCATGAACACTGAAGCTTTCTTT. Protein sequence: CASSQNRGTMNTEAFF.

This clone was counted between two and nine times. The chain is built from TRBV6-5 and TRBJ2-1; 13 bases are shared with TRBD2. Germline V gene data show CDR1 as MNHEY and CDR2 as SVGAGI. This CDR3 is built from 16 residues. The ends lost 4 bases at V and 1 base at J; junction bases unmatched: 1. The CDR3 nucleotides read TGTGCCAGCAGTTCGGGACTAGCGGGGTCCTACAATGAGCAGTTCTTC. Translation gives CASSSGLAGSYNEQFF.

The CDR3 sequence is CASSLAEGARAEAFF. The CDR3 DNA is TGCGCCAGCAGCTTGGCGGAGGGGGCTCGGGCTGAAGCTTTCTTT. The chain employs TRBV5-1 and TRBJ1-1; 7 bases map to TRBD1. Germline loops: CDR1 SGHRS, CDR2 YFSETQ. The CDR3 totals 15 residues. V dropped 0 bases and J dropped 6; count of bases not matched to a gene: 8.

The genes are TRBV6-6 and TRBJ2-7; possibly TRBD2 for D (6 bases). The CDR3 runs 16 residues. CDR1 is MNHNY, CDR2 SVGAGI, per germline (reference sequence). Trimming cost V 6 bases and J 9 bases, with 27 bases left between them. CDR3 DNA sequence: TGTGCCAGCAGCCCCGACCCGGACGGCCTTATGGGGGGGCAGTACTTC. Amino acids: CASSPDPDGLMGGQYF.

This chain joins TRBV11-2 and TRBJ2-6, with 9 bases aligning to TRBD1. This CDR3 has 17 residues. V lost 8 bases and J lost 1; bases outside the gene matches: 9. Germline values: CDR1 SGHAT, CDR2 FQNNGV. The CDR3 region has the DNA TGTGCCAGCGAGCCGGGACAGGGTCTTTCTGGGGCCAACGTCCTGACTTTC. Translation gives CASEPGQGLSGANVLTF.

The V and J genes are TRBV4-3 and TRBJ2-5, with TRBD2 identical over 8 bases. The J call may be wrong; the DNA end is better matched by TRBJ2-7. The CDR3 contains 14 residues. The germline V gene encodes CDR1 LGHNA and CDR2 YSLEER. The CDR3 loop reads CASSQIAGPYEQYF. CDR3 in DNA: TGCGCCAGCAGCCAAATAGCGGGGCCCTACGAGCAGTACTTC.

The rearrangement uses TRBV4-1 and TRBJ1-1; no clear D. From germline, CDR1 is MGHRA and CDR2 YSYEKL. This CDR3 spans 13 amino acids. Deletions cut 0 bases from V and 14 bases from J, with 16 bases between. CDR3 protein: CASSQDRRSSPFF. The DNA of the CDR3 is TGCGCCAGCAGCCAAGATAGGAGATCGTCACCATTCTTT.

The V and J genes are TRBV19 and TRBJ1-5; tentative D call: TRBD1 (6 bases). Germline CDR1 reads LNHDA; CDR2 reads SQIVND (reference sequence). Trimming took off 7 bases at V and 4 bases at J, with 17 bases between the two ends. CDR3 length: 15 amino acids. CDR3 in amino acids: CASTLGGQVNQPQHF. The CDR3 bases are TGTGCCAGTACCCTAGGGGGACAAGTAAATCAGCCCCAGCATTTT.

The table lists this clone with a few counts. This sequence joins TRBV6-5 and TRBJ1-2, with D unresolved. The CDR3 consists of 14 residues. V lost 2 bases to trimming and J lost 0 bases, with 7 bases between them. Germline V lookup: CDR1 MNHEY, CDR2 SVGAGI. CDR3 region: CASSYRTTNYGYTF. The DNA for the CDR3 is TGTGCCAGCAGTTACCGGACTACTAACTATGGCTACACCTTC.